The entry below gives a single T cell receptor (beta chain) sequence along with its context. As originally analysed: Reference gene primer amplification gave nucleated cell count estimates. Produced via immunoSEQ multiplex PCR; TCRdb's table is partial and in-frame only. V and J calls and clone size are given by that table; D and trimming were obtained from the DNA. There are around 80,000 clones in the sample; almost 85% occur only once, and more than 10% lies in the top ten. Germline CDR1 is LGHDT and CDR2 is YNNKEL (reference sequence). V was shortened by 6 bases and J by 6 bases, with 11 bases between the two germline ends. CDR3 length equals 12 residues. This sample was included in a study of blood T cell repertoires in COVID-19.

The TCR sequence derives from a man older than 75 with acute or convalescent COVID-19. V usage is TRBV3-1 (or the pseudogene TRBV3-2) and J usage is TRBJ1-1; no clear D gene. The sequencing sample was made of peripheral blood. CDR3 sequence: CASSQQTSEAFF. The CDR3 bases are TGTGCCAGCAGTCAACAAACATCTGAAGCTTTCTTT.